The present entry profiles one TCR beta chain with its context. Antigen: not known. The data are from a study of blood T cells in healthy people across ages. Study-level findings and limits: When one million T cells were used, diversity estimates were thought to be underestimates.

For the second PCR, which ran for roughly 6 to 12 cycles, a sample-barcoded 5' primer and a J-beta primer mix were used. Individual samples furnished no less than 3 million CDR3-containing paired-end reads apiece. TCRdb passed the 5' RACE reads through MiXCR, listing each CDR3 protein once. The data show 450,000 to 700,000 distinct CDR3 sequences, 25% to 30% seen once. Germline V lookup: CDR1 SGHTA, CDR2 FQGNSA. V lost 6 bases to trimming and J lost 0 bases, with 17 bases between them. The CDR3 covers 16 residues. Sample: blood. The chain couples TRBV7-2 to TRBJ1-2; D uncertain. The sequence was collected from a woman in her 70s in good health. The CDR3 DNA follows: TGTGCCAGCAGTCTGGGTTCGCAGCTTTCTAACTATGGCTACACCTTC. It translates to CASSLGSQLSNYGYTF.